Presented here are 11 T cell receptor beta chains from one specimen sequenced in a study of metastatic and nonmetastatic thyroid tumors. TCRdb reprocessed the PCR reads using MiXCR. In the table there are several thousand clones, approximately 25% of which are singletons. All patients reached thyroid surgery having received no treatment beforehand. Sequencing input: adjacent normal tissue. The receptors were sampled from a male donor with papillary thyroid cancer or a benign thyroid nodule (not recorded which). Some clones in this sample may be carry-over from other donors' samples.

The V call is TRBV29-1, the J call TRBJ1-1; D perhaps matches TRBD1 (5 bases). Germline values: CDR1 SQVTM, CDR2 ANQGSEA. The CDR3 runs 12 residues. In nucleotides, the CDR3 is TGCAGAGTCGACAGTCGAAACACTGAAGCTTTCTTT. Protein product: CRVDSRNTEAFF.

V and J are TRBV30 and TRBJ1-6; D is undetermined. The V and J ends lost 2 bases and 6 bases respectively, with 8 bases between them. CDR3 length: 13 residues. Germline CDR1 GTSNPN, CDR2 SVGIG (reference sequence). CDR3 DNA: TGTGCCTGGAGTAGCGGAATTAATTCACCCCTCCACTTT. It specifies CAWSSGINSPLHF.

J is TRBJ1-6 and V is TRBV20-1, with D unclear. The germline V gene encodes CDR1 DFQATT and CDR2 SNEGSKA (reference sequence). V was shortened by 0 bases and J by 5 bases, with 5 bases between the two germline ends. The CDR3 sequence is 13 residues long. The CDR3 nucleotides read TGCAGTGCTAGAGATCTTAATAATTCACCCCTCCACTTT. Its protein is CSARDLNNSPLHF.

The chain links TRBV20-1 to TRBJ1-3, with 9 bases lining up with TRBD1. Germline V gene data show CDR1 as DFQATT and CDR2 as SNEGSKA (reference sequence). J gave up 6 bases and V 8 bases, and 17 bases lay outside the gene matches. The CDR3 sequence is 16 residues long. CDR3 loop: CSSGRTGAGPVNTIYF. The CDR3 region has the DNA TGCAGTTCTGGCCGGACAGGGGCCGGGCCGGTAAACACCATATATTTT.

As concerns this clone: The CDR3 carries no conserved terminal phenylalanine or tryptophan, so it likely arises from a read error. The V call is TRBV19, the J call TRBJ2-7; a weak D match, TRBD2 (5 bases). The germline V gene has CDR1 LNHDA and CDR2 SQIVND (reference sequence). The germline V and J ends were trimmed by 10 bases and 6 bases, with 19 bases remaining between them. The length of the CDR3 is 13 residues. The CDR3 DNA reads TGTGCCATCCGCGAAGTTCCGGCGGGCGAGCAGTACTCC. Translated, it gives CAIREVPAGEQYS.

Worth noting for this clone: Mismatch with germline at one junction end may stem from a read error. V and J are TRBV6-1 and TRBJ2-7, with TRBD2 matching 8 bases. This CDR3 has 16 amino acids. In germline, CDR1 is MNHNS, CDR2 SASEGT. In DNA, the CDR3 is TGTGCCAGCAGCCCCACTCTTAACGGGAGGGTCTACGAACAGTACTTC. Protein product: CASSPTLNGRVYEQYF.

V is TRBV11-3 and J is TRBJ1-4; TRBD1 might be the D (5 bases). The length of the CDR3 is 16 residues. CDR1 SGHNT and CDR2 YENEEA come from the germline V gene. Deletions cut 1 base from V and 5 bases from J, with 14 bases between. The CDR3 loop is CASSLGGGPRNEKLFF. The CDR3, as DNA: TGTGCCAGCAGCTTAGGGGGCGGGCCAAGGAATGAAAAACTGTTTTTT.

The CDR3 sequence is CSARGGIQETQYF. In DNA form, the CDR3 reads TGCAGTGCTAGGGGGGGTATCCAAGAGACCCAGTACTTC. The chain combines TRBV20-1 with TRBJ2-5; TRBD2 might be the D (6 bases). The CDR3 spans 13 residues. V was clipped by 3 bases and J by 1 base, with 9 bases between them. The germline gives CDR1 DFQATT, CDR2 SNEGSKA (reference sequence).

This clone was seen ten or more times. The chain links TRBV7-9 to TRBJ2-4; D may be TRBD1 (8 bases). This CDR3 is built from 15 residues. The germline V gene encodes CDR1 SEHNR and CDR2 FQNEAQ (reference sequence). Trimming stripped 5 bases from V and 6 bases from J, with 17 bases between. The CDR3 DNA sequence: TGTGCCAGCAGCCTCACCACAGGGGGGGGAAACATTCAGTACTTC. This gives the protein CASSLTTGGGNIQYF.

A few counts support this clone. The chain joins TRBV7-2 to TRBJ2-3, with D unresolved. Trimming stripped 4 bases from V and 1 base from J, with 9 bases between. Germline CDR1 reads SGHTA; CDR2 reads FQGNSA. The CDR3 covers 14 residues. The CDR3 is CASSSYLRTDTQYF. The CDR3 nucleotides are TGTGCCAGCAGCTCCTATCTTCGCACAGATACGCAGTATTTT.

The chain employs TRBV2 and TRBJ2-7; D is possibly TRBD2 (6 bases). The CDR3 is 19 amino acids. The ends were cut back, 3 bases at V and 0 bases at J, with 24 bases in the middle. Looked up from germline, CDR1 is SNHLY and CDR2 is FYNNEI. The CDR3 here is CASSEPYVRRGRNSYEQYF. The CDR3 nucleotides are TGTGCCAGCAGTGAGCCTTATGTGAGGCGGGGCCGGAACTCCTACGAGCAGTACTTC.